The 15 T cell receptor beta chains presented below share a single source sample, sequenced in a study of blood T cell repertoires in COVID-19. Sequenced by immunoSEQ multiplex PCR; TCRdb stores in-frame clones only, minus some. Of approximately 670,000 clones listed, more than 80% are singletons. Sequenced input: peripheral blood. The receptors originated from a woman younger than 35 with acute or convalescent COVID-19.

The chain carries TRBV5-1 and TRBJ2-6; D is undetermined. V lost 1 base, J lost 0 bases, and 17 bases lay in between. Germline lookup yields CDR1 SGHRS and CDR2 YFSETQ. The CDR3 is 19 amino acids. The DNA for the CDR3 is TGCGCCAGCAGCTTGAATCCCTCAGGCGCGACCTCTGGGGCCAACGTCCTGACTTTC. Its translation: CASSLNPSGATSGANVLTF.

This clone was detected ten times or more. The rearrangement links TRBV19 to TRBJ2-7; 9 positions agree with TRBD1. V shed 5 bases and J 7 bases; nucleotides not matched to a gene: 9. CDR1 is LNHDA and CDR2 is SQIVND in the germline V gene (reference sequence). This CDR3 has 14 amino acids. The CDR3 DNA reads as TGTGCCAGTAGTTCGACAGGGGGAGTGGGGGAGCAGTACTTC. Its protein is CASSSTGGVGEQYF.

The chain uses TRBV7-8 and TRBJ1-2; no definite D call. V was cut by 5 bases and J by 3 bases, with 13 bases left in between. CDR3 length equals 14 residues. Germline V gene lookup returns CDR1 SGHVS and CDR2 FQNEAQ. DNA of the CDR3: TGTGCCAGCAGCCGTGAGGTTACCGACTATGGCTACACCTTC. Protein: CASSREVTDYGYTF.

This clone was detected once. The genes are TRBV6-1 and TRBJ1-1, with D tentatively TRBD1 (5 bases). Germline loops: CDR1 MNHNS, CDR2 SASEGT. This CDR3 is 15 amino acids long. Trimming pared 2 bases from V and 8 bases from J, leaving 18 bases between. The CDR3 coding sequence is TGTGCCAGCAGTGAAAATAACAGGAGAATTTCGGAAGCTTTCTTT. It yields the protein CASSENNRRISEAFF.

V is TRBV27 and J is TRBJ2-7; TRBD2 matches 9 bases. Unmatched junction bases numbered 6, after V lost 2 bases and J lost 7 bases. CDR1 MNHEY and CDR2 SMNVEV come from the germline V gene (reference sequence). The CDR3 extends over 14 amino acids. The CDR3, as DNA: TGTGCCAGCAGTTTAGCGGGGGGGATGATGGAGCAGTACTTC. Protein product: CASSLAGGMMEQYF.

The chain carries TRBV7-3 and TRBJ1-1; D is undetermined. Per germline, CDR1 SGHTA and CDR2 FQGTGA. Trimming shortened V by 5 bases and J by 4 bases, and 11 bases separated the two germline ends. The CDR3 is 13 residues long. The CDR3 nucleotides read TGTGCCAGCAGCCGGGGTCGTGGCACTGAAGCTTTCTTT. Translating gives CASSRGRGTEAFF.

The chain employs TRBV5-6 and TRBJ1-1; 9 bases fit TRBD1. After removal of 3 bases from V and 1 base from J, the junction contained 7 bases not matched to a gene. The length of the CDR3 is 16 residues. Germline V CDR1 and CDR2: SGHDT, YYEEEE. The CDR3 here is CASSSGTGYGNTEAFF. Here the CDR3 DNA reads TGTGCCAGCAGCTCTGGGACAGGGTATGGGAACACTGAAGCTTTCTTT.

The chain joins TRBV18 to TRBJ2-1; 9 bases match TRBD1. This CDR3 spans 16 amino acids. V was pared by 3 bases and J by 6 bases, with 9 bases of the junction left unmatched. The V gene's germline CDR1 is KGHSH and CDR2 LQKENI. DNA for the CDR3: TGTGCCAGCTCACCGAGGACAGGGGCGACGGCCAATGAGCAGTTCTTC. Protein product: CASSPRTGATANEQFF.

This clone has only one observation. The chain joins TRBV6-1 to TRBJ1-5; 7 bases are shared with TRBD1. This CDR3 contains 15 residues. Trimming took 2 bases from V and 4 from J; bases not matched to a gene: 5. Germline CDR1 and CDR2: MNHNS and SASEGT. CDR3 residues: CASSETGEGNQPQHF. Here the CDR3 DNA reads TGTGCCAGCAGTGAAACAGGGGAAGGGAATCAGCCCCAGCATTTT.

The V gene is TRBV12-3 or TRBV12-4, the J gene TRBJ1-2; 9 nucleotides align to TRBD1. Trimming at V came to 5 bases and at J to 8 bases, leaving 6 bases not matched to a gene. The CDR3 contains 13 residues. The CDR3 reads CASSPQGARGYTF. The CDR3 DNA reads TGTGCCAGCAGTCCACAGGGGGCGCGGGGCTACACCTTC.

This chain links TRBV4-3 with TRBJ2-3; D not certain. V was trimmed by 4 bases and J by 1 base, leaving 9 bases between them. The CDR3 runs 14 residues. CDR1 is LGHNA, CDR2 YSLEER, per germline. The DNA of the CDR3 is TGCGCCAGCAGCCTAGTAAGTCGCACAGATACGCAGTATTTT. The encoded protein is CASSLVSRTDTQYF.

The chain recombines TRBV5-5 with TRBJ1-2; D remains unclear. The CDR3 length is 14 residues. V lost 3 bases, J lost 8 bases, and 17 bases lay in between. The germline CDR1 and CDR2 sequences are SGHKS and YYEKEE (reference sequence). The CDR3 reads CASSWEKIIGGYTF. The CDR3 nucleotides are TGTGCCAGCAGCTGGGAGAAGATAATAGGGGGCTACACCTTC.

A remark on this clone: Distinct nucleotide sequences in the sample also encode this CDR3. This rearrangement joins TRBV6-5 to TRBJ1-1; TRBD1 aligns across 8 bases. This CDR3 spans 11 amino acids. Germline lookup yields CDR1 MNHEY and CDR2 SVGAGI. V gave up 5 bases and J gave up 8 bases; unmatched junction bases: 1. This CDR3 reads CASSRDREAFF. The DNA for the CDR3 is TGTGCCAGCAGTAGGGACAGGGAAGCTTTCTTT.

The chain uses TRBV7-9 and TRBJ2-3, with TRBD2 as a possible D gene (6 bases). Germline CDR1 SEHNR, CDR2 FQNEAQ (reference sequence). With 2 bases removed from V and 7 bases from J, the gap between germline ends came to 28 bases. The CDR3 loop spans 19 amino acids. CDR3 sequence: CASSLSRETTRILPHTQYF. CDR3 DNA: TGTGCCAGCAGCTTAAGTCGGGAGACCACAAGGATTCTTCCTCATACGCAGTATTTT.

In nucleotides, the CDR3 is TGTGCCAGCTCAAGTGCAGGGGACCAGCCCCAGCATTTT. Translating it yields CASSSAGDQPQHF. This chain uses TRBV18 with TRBJ1-5; D might be TRBD1 (6 bases). Germline CDR1 reads KGHSH; CDR2 reads LQKENI. The CDR3 is 13 amino acids. V lost 5 bases, J lost 7 bases, and 12 bases lay in between.